This record looks at one TCR beta chain sequence and its context. Its antigen is currently unknown. The source of the sample is a study of blood T cells in healthy people across ages. All donors came from Russia, were Caucasian and healthy, and spanned ages roughly 6 to 100. Study observations and caveats: A strong correlation between TCR beta diversity and naive T cell percentage was seen.

The CDR3 covers 14 residues. Deletions cut 2 bases from V and 7 bases from J, with 9 bases between. Alongside a J-beta primer mix, a sample-barcoded 5' primer served in a second PCR lasting roughly 7 to 11 cycles. TCRdb used MiXCR to reprocess the 5' RACE reads, holding one entry per CDR3 protein. The sample includes some 780,000 distinct CDR3 sequences, around three fifths of them seen just once. Material: blood. The rearrangement uses TRBV12-3 or TRBV12-4 and TRBJ1-6; the D is unclear. This TCR derives from a man aged 35 to 55 in good health. As DNA, the CDR3 is TGTGCCAGCAGTTTAAAGGGCGGCAATTCACCCCTCCACTTT. Its protein is CASSLKGGNSPLHF.